This TCR beta chain was identified during a study of T cell repertoires in aging, cancer and after chemotherapy (dated by TCRdb to between 2017 and 2020). Broadly, across the study: Donors spanned six age groups from 30 or younger to 70 or older, with at least three individuals per group. In the hematological group, the paired samples taken before and after chemotherapy came from chronic lymphocytic leukemia patients given fludarabine- or bendamustine-based regimens. The complete dataset included some 9 million TCR reads. The study profiled peripheral blood TCR beta repertoires from healthy donors and cancer patients to examine immunoaging and T cell reconstitution after chemotherapy. Alongside approximately 97 healthy donors serving as a reference group, the cohort included 218 cancer patients, of whom roughly 91 had hematological cancers and some 130 had solid cancers. The study at large found these results: Lymphoid organ infiltration was present in hematological cancer patients, and this infiltration may itself impair thymic emigration or peripheral T cell expansion. Declining TCR diversity with age in healthy donors was mainly explained by loss of richness; in cancer patients, loss of evenness also contributed. In both cancer cohorts, median generation probability rose over the chemotherapy interval, which suggests that the repertoire was reconstituted through rebound thymic output. Significantly lower blood TCR diversity and higher clonality were observed in untreated patients with hematological or solid cancers than in age-matched healthy donors. The authors noted that the repertoire data do not allow conclusions about immunological memory after chemotherapy.

According to the germline V gene (reference sequence), CDR1 reads MNHEY and CDR2 reads SMNVEV. V gives up 4 bases and J gives up 1 base, and the segment between their germline ends measures 14 bases. The CDR3, cysteine through phenylalanine, is 15 amino acids long. Only the CDR3 region is kept as DNA, spanning 45 bases read in frame from base 1. This clonotype counts as large (0.1 to 1%). It has no known antigen specificity. Within one base of it there is no much larger clone, and no base qualities were kept. Genomic DNA extracted from peripheral blood, rather than sorted cells or RNA, was used as the source for amplification of TCR beta rearrangements. Using a mixed TRB-A/B primer pool, multiplex touch-down PCR amplified rearranged TRB sequences covering the V, D and J segments. Illumina adapters and sample indices were attached to the amplicons through two consecutive PCR reactions run with Phusion HS II polymerase. Amplicons were gel-purified using the NucleoSpin Gel and PCR Clean-up kit and were subsequently checked with Qubit and an Agilent 2100 Bioanalyzer. Sequencing of libraries was carried out on an Illumina MiSeq in 600-cycle, single-indexed, paired-end runs. As for how the authors treated the data: TRB sequences were processed with MiXCR versions 2.12 and 3.0.5. A clone was defined as each unique CDR3 nucleotide sequence, and only productive sequences supported by at least two reads were kept. The repertoire metrics were Shannon diversity, evenness, clonality (calculated as one minus evenness), and diversity profiles parameterized by alpha from 0 to 5. Generation probabilities of clones in paired pre- and post-chemotherapy samples were computed with the IGoR algorithm. TCRdb ran its own pipeline on the public reads, namely fastp trimming at Q25 and MiXCR clone calling, and kept in-frame beta chains. Rows with one shared CDR3 protein collapse into an entry with the most common genes and DNA. V and J calls and clone size were set by TCRdb, not the authors. The sample has approximately 670 distinct CDR3 sequences on record, 20% to 25% of them singletons. The top ten hold 61% of the sample.

The chain was built from TRBV27 and TRBJ2-7, with the D gene tentatively TRBD1 or TRBD2, based on 5 matching bases in each. The sample consisted of blood. The sequence derives from a human donor with a blood cancer. The bases are TGTGCCAGCAGTTCGGCCGGGACGCGGTCCTACGAGCAGTACTTC. This is translated as CASSSAGTRSYEQYF.